The 13 T cell receptor beta chains listed next were all sequenced from one sample in a study of CD8 T cells in ankylosing spondylitis. Whole-study results and caveats: About eight highly homologous variants made up a TCR beta motif that seemed to typify ankylosing spondylitis blood.

TCRdb re-called the 5' RACE reads with MiXCR, one entry per CDR3 protein. The sample lists 100,000 to 150,000 distinct CDR3 sequences; roughly 17% were seen once. These receptors' targets are unknown. Material for sequencing was blood, either unsorted or a sorted T cell fraction (not recorded which). The receptor set was obtained from a male donor with ankylosing spondylitis.

The chain links TRBV28 to TRBJ2-5; 8 bases line up with TRBD1. From germline, CDR1 is MDHEN and CDR2 SYDVKM. The CDR3 loop spans 15 amino acids. With 6 bases clipped from V and 5 bases from J, the junction kept 11 bases outside the gene matches. CDR3 coding DNA: TGTGCCAGCAGCCCCGGGCAGGGGGCTCGCGAGACCCAGTACTTC. Translation: CASSPGQGARETQYF.

Regarding this clonotype: Its ends do not fully match the called genes, so a read error is possible. The genes are TRBV7-9 and TRBJ1-2; D gene ambiguous. The germline V gene has CDR1 SEHNR and CDR2 FQNEAQ (reference sequence). The CDR3 is 12 amino acids. The CDR3, as DNA: TGTGCCAGCAGCGAGGTCACCGCCCGAAAGGCCTTC. The encoded protein is CASSEVTARKAF.

This clonotype was counted only a few times. V is TRBV20-1 and J is TRBJ2-7; the match to TRBD2 covers 9 bases. In germline, CDR1 is DFQATT, CDR2 SNEGSKA (reference sequence). The CDR3 is 14 residues long. The trim removed 3 bases at V and 4 bases at J, leaving 7 bases unmatched. Written as DNA, the CDR3 is TGCAGTGCTAGGGGACTAGCAGCTTCATACGAGCAGTACTTC. Encoded protein: CSARGLAASYEQYF.

There are many counts of this clonotype. The chain joins TRBV5-1 to TRBJ1-1; the D is unclear. Germline assignment: CDR1 SGHRS and CDR2 YFSETQ. The CDR3 extends over 13 amino acids. V lost 3 bases to trimming and J lost 0 bases, with 6 bases between them. CDR3 in DNA: TGCGCCAGCAGCTCGGACCTGAACACTGAAGCTTTCTTT. Protein sequence: CASSSDLNTEAFF.

CDR3 in DNA: TGCAGTGCCTCGACAGGGGCTAATGAAAAACTGTTTTTT. This codes for CSASTGANEKLFF. V gene TRBV20-1 combines with J gene TRBJ1-4; 8 positions agree with TRBD1. Germline V gene data show CDR1 as DFQATT and CDR2 as SNEGSKA (reference sequence). This CDR3 is built from 13 residues. V shed 6 bases and J 3 bases; nucleotides not matched to a gene: 3.

This clonotype was counted a few times. The chain uses TRBV12-3 or TRBV12-4 and TRBJ1-5, with D unresolved. There are 15 residues in the CDR3. V lost 9 bases, J lost 2 bases, and 17 bases lay in between. The CDR3 region is CASSKAQSGNQPQHF. CDR3 sequence (DNA): TGTGCCAGTAGTAAGGCACAGTCTGGCAATCAGCCCCAGCATTTT.

This clonotype appeared a few times. The chain is built from TRBV11-2 and TRBJ1-4; TRBD1 matches 10 bases. CDR1 is SGHAT and CDR2 is FQNNGV in the germline V gene. The CDR3 is 18 residues long. J was trimmed by 7 bases and V by 1 base; bases with no gene match: 12. The CDR3 region is CASSLVGLVGQGLEKLFF. In DNA, the CDR3 is TGTGCCAGCAGCTTAGTTGGCTTGGTGGGACAGGGGCTTGAAAAACTGTTTTTT.

The sample holds a few counts of this clonotype. CDR3 sequence reads: CSVWGRGGIDEQFF. Written as DNA, the CDR3 is TGCAGCGTGTGGGGGAGGGGGGGGATAGATGAGCAGTTCTTC. The chain employs TRBV29-1 and TRBJ2-1; D possibly corresponds to TRBD2 (7 bases). Trimming left V 6 bases short and J 8 bases short, with 20 bases between. CDR3 length: 14 amino acids. Germline V gene lookup returns CDR1 SQVTM and CDR2 ANQGSEA.

This clonotype occurred once. The J gene is TRBJ2-1, the V gene TRBV13; 8 bases match TRBD2. The CDR3 contains 16 residues. The junction had 7 bases not matched to a gene; V was cut back by 2 bases and J by 4 bases. The germline gives CDR1 PRHDT, CDR2 FYEKMQ (reference sequence). The CDR3 region has the DNA TGTGCCAGCAGCTTAACCGGGACTAGGAGATACAATGAGCAGTTCTTC. Its translation: CASSLTGTRRYNEQFF.

This clonotype was recorded a few times. V and J are TRBV27 and TRBJ1-1; TRBD1 aligns across 9 bases. There are 13 residues in the CDR3. Germline CDR1 and CDR2: MNHEY and SMNVEV (reference sequence). J lost 4 bases, V lost 4 bases, and 1 base had no gene match. The CDR3 DNA is TGTGCCAGCAGTTACAGGGGGCTCACTGAAGCTTTCTTT. This translates into CASSYRGLTEAFF.

This clonotype was seen repeatedly, ten times or more. The chain recombines TRBV29-1 with TRBJ2-7; the D gene is possibly TRBD2 (5 bases). There are 13 residues in the CDR3. Between the trimmed V and J ends, which lost 1 base and 3 bases, there was a span of 10 bases. Looked up from germline, CDR1 is SQVTM and CDR2 is ANQGSEA. The CDR3 DNA sequence: TGCAGCGTTGAAGGGGAGTCCTACTACGAGCAGTACTTC. Translated: CSVEGESYYEQYF.

V and J are TRBV27 and TRBJ2-7, with D unclear. There are 15 residues in the CDR3. The V gene lost 6 bases and the J gene lost 3 bases, with 18 bases spanning the gap. CDR1 and CDR2 from the germline V gene are MNHEY and SMNVEV (reference sequence). The CDR3 sequence: CASSPGPFGDYEQYF. The CDR3 DNA sequence: TGTGCCAGCAGCCCGGGCCCCTTTGGGGACTACGAGCAGTACTTC.

This clonotype has only a few counts. The CDR3 bases are TGCGCCAGCACCGGCCCGGGGCGCTTTGGAAACACCATATATTTT. It translates to CASTGPGRFGNTIYF. V and J are TRBV5-1 and TRBJ1-3; D is possibly TRBD1 (5 bases). The CDR3 has 15 amino acids. V was clipped by 6 bases and J by 3 bases, with 16 bases between them. CDR1 SGHRS and CDR2 YFSETQ come from the germline V gene.